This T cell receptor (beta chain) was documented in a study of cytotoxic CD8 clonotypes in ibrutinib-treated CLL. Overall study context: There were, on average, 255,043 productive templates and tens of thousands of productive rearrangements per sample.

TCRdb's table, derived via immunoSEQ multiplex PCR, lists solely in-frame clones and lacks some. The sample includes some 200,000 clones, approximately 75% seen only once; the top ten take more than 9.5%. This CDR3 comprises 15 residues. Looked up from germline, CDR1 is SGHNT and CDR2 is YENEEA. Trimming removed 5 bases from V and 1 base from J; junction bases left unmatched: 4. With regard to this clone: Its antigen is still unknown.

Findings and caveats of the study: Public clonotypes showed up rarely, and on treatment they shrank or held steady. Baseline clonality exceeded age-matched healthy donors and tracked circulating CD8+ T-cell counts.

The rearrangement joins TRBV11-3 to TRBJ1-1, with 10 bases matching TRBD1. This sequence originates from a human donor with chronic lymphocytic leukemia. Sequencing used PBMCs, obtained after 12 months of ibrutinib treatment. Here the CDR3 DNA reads TGTGCCAGCAGCGAGGGACAGGGGACGAACACTGAAGCTTTCTTT. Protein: CASSEGQGTNTEAFF.